These 24 T cell receptor beta chains originate from one sample sequenced in a study of shared clonotypes between healthy human individuals. In the naive CD8 group, cells lacked CD45RO and were positively selected for CCR7, so terminally differentiated effector memory CD45RA+ cells were left out. Measured with immunoSEQ multiplex PCR; TCRdb has only the in-frame clones, and not every one. The sample comprises about 590,000 clones, just under 97% of which are singletons, and less than 0.13% rests with the top ten. The sample taken for sequencing was naive CD8+ T cells sorted from blood. Receptor source: a woman aged 25 to 39 in good health.

V gene TRBV5-1 combines with J gene TRBJ2-7, with a tentative D call TRBD2 (5 bases). Germline V CDR1 and CDR2: SGHRS, YFSETQ. V shed 4 bases and J shed 3 bases, with 23 bases lying between them. The CDR3 has 17 amino acids. The CDR3 is CASSQASPEVDYYEQYF. The CDR3, as DNA: TGCGCCAGCAGCCAGGCGTCTCCAGAAGTAGACTACTACGAGCAGTACTTC.

The chain recombines TRBV5-6 with TRBJ2-7, with 8 bases that match TRBD1. CDR1 SGHDT and CDR2 YYEEEE come from the germline V gene. The CDR3 consists of 13 residues. Losses at the gene ends were 4 bases for V and 4 bases for J; bases not matched to a gene: 4. CDR3 loop: CASSGDRRYEQYF. DNA for the CDR3: TGTGCCAGCAGCGGGGACAGGCGGTACGAGCAGTACTTC. Complete variable domain (other parts from reference TRBV5-6 and TRBJ2-7): DAGVTQSPTHLIKTRGQQVTLRCSPKSGHDTVSWYQQALGQGPQFIFQYYEEEERQRGNFPDRFSGHQFPNYSSELNVNALLLGDSALYLCASSGDRRYEQYFGPGTRLTVT.

J is TRBJ1-5 and V is TRBV2, with no clear D. The CDR3 runs to 14 residues. The V gene lost 3 bases and the J gene lost 3 bases, with 9 bases spanning the gap. The germline CDR1 and CDR2 sequences are SNHLY and FYNNEI. The CDR3 protein is CASSDQGTNQPQHF. In DNA form, the CDR3 reads TGTGCCAGCAGTGATCAAGGAACCAATCAGCCCCAGCATTTT.

This rearrangement joins TRBV28 to TRBJ2-7, with a tentative D call TRBD2 (6 bases). The V end was cut by 3 bases, the J end by 1 base, with 10 bases between. This CDR3 has 14 amino acids. The V gene's germline CDR1 is MDHEN and CDR2 SYDVKM. The CDR3 sequence: CASSFLEGSYEQYF. CDR3 nucleotides: TGTGCCAGCAGTTTTTTGGAGGGGTCCTACGAGCAGTACTTC.

The rearrangement uses TRBV30 and TRBJ2-7; 10 positions agree with TRBD1. This CDR3 comprises 13 residues. V lost 2 bases and J lost 5; bases outside the gene matches: 3. The germline gives CDR1 GTSNPN, CDR2 SVGIG (reference sequence). CDR3 sequence (DNA): TGTGCCTGGAGTCGACAGGGGGCCAACGAGCAGTACTTC. Residues: CAWSRQGANEQYF. The complete variable domain, with remaining parts taken from reference TRBV30 and TRBJ2-7, reads SQTIHQWPATLVQPVGSPLSLECTVEGTSNPNLYWYRQAAGRGLQLLFYSVGIGQISSEVPQNLSASRPQDRQFILSSKKLLLSDSGFYLCAWSRQGANEQYFGPGTRLTVT.

Concerning this clone itself: This same CDR3 is encoded by further DNA sequences in the sample. J is TRBJ2-7 and V is TRBV19; TRBD2 matches at 7 bases. The V gene's germline CDR1 is LNHDA and CDR2 SQIVND (reference sequence). This CDR3 is built from 14 residues. After removal of 1 base from V and 0 bases from J, the junction contained 0 bases not matched to a gene. The CDR3 spells CASSIGGSSYEQYF. In DNA form, the CDR3 reads TGTGCCAGTAGTATAGGCGGGAGCTCCTACGAGCAGTACTTC.

V is TRBV5-1 and J is TRBJ2-5; D assignment may be TRBD1 or TRBD2 (5 bases each). Trimming took off 3 bases at V and 0 bases at J, with 15 bases between the two ends. The germline V gene has CDR1 SGHRS and CDR2 YFSETQ. CDR3 length equals 16 residues. DNA of the CDR3: TGCGCCAGCAGCTCAACGGGACGGAAGTACCAAGAGACCCAGTACTTC. Protein sequence: CASSSTGRKYQETQYF. Full variable domain (remainder filled in from reference TRBV5-1 and TRBJ2-5): KAGVTQTPRYLIKTRGQQVTLSCSPISGHRSVSWYQQTPGQGLQFLFEYFSETQRNKGNFPGRFSGRQFSNSRSEMNVSTLELGDSALYLCASSSTGRKYQETQYFGPGTRLLVL.

Only a few counts were recorded for this clone. This rearrangement joins TRBV4-1 to TRBJ1-1, with 10 bases aligning to TRBD1. Germline trimming cut 5 bases from V and 3 bases from J; bases unmatched to any gene: 12. The CDR3 has 17 residues. The germline V gene encodes CDR1 MGHRA and CDR2 YSYEKL. CDR3 amino acids: CASSTRQGAIGYTEAFF. CDR3 in DNA: TGCGCCAGCAGCACCAGACAGGGGGCTATCGGGTACACTGAAGCTTTCTTT.

The chain employs TRBV2 and TRBJ1-1; 7 nucleotides line up with TRBD1. V dropped 3 bases and J dropped 5; count of bases not matched to a gene: 6. The CDR3 is made up of 14 amino acids. Germline-derived CDR1 and CDR2 are SNHLY and FYNNEI. CDR3 sequence (DNA): TGTGCCAGCAGTGATTCACAGGGGAGTACTGAAGCTTTCTTT. Encoded protein: CASSDSQGSTEAFF.

The rearrangement joins TRBV27 to TRBJ2-1; possibly TRBD1 or TRBD2 for D (5 bases each). The CDR3 covers 15 residues. The germline V gene has CDR1 MNHEY and CDR2 SMNVEV (reference sequence). Trimming left V 7 bases short and J 2 bases short, with 15 bases between. The CDR3 nucleotides are TGTGCCAGCACAAGGGACCCGCTCACCTACAATGAGCAGTTCTTC. Protein product: CASTRDPLTYNEQFF.

The chain is built from TRBV11-2 and TRBJ1-1, with 8 bases lining up with TRBD1. Unmatched junction bases numbered 9, after V lost 6 bases and J lost 6 bases. The CDR3 extends over 14 amino acids. CDR1 is SGHAT and CDR2 is FQNNGV in the germline V gene. CDR3 loop: CASSRGQGASEAFF. The DNA for the CDR3 is TGTGCCAGCAGTCGCGGGCAGGGGGCCTCTGAAGCTTTCTTT. The complete variable domain, with remaining parts taken from reference TRBV11-2 and TRBJ1-1, reads EAGVAQSPRYKIIEKRQSVAFWCNPISGHATLYWYQQILGQGPKLLIQFQNNGVVDDSQLPKDRFSAERLKGVDSTLKIQPAKLEDSAVYLCASSRGQGASEAFFGQGTRLTVV.

The J gene is TRBJ2-7, the V gene TRBV11-2; TRBD1 agrees at 7 bases. The V gene end was trimmed by 5 bases and the J gene end by 0 bases; junction bases not matched to a gene: 13. Germline V gives CDR1 SGHAT, CDR2 FQNNGV. This CDR3 region has 17 residues. This CDR3 reads CASSAPLGTEPSYEQYF. In DNA form, the CDR3 reads TGTGCCAGCAGCGCACCCCTCGGGACAGAACCCTCCTACGAGCAGTACTTC.

V and J are TRBV15 and TRBJ2-1; 13 bases align to TRBD2. The CDR3 is 16 amino acids. Germline CDR1 LNHNV, CDR2 YYDKDF (reference sequence). V dropped 3 bases and J dropped 10; count of bases not matched to a gene: 9. The CDR3 here is CATSSGVGLAGPEQFF. In nucleotides, the CDR3 is TGTGCCACCAGCAGTGGGGTGGGACTAGCGGGACCCGAGCAGTTCTTC.

This sequence joins TRBV7-9 and TRBJ1-2; tentative D call: TRBD1 (5 bases). V dropped 5 bases and J dropped 4 bases, with 17 bases sitting between them. This CDR3 has 15 residues. Germline CDR1 reads SEHNR; CDR2 reads FQNEAQ (reference sequence). CDR3 bases: TGTGCCAGCAGCCAAGCCCAGGGTCTGATCTATGGCTACACCTTC. Encoded protein: CASSQAQGLIYGYTF.

The V call is TRBV6-5, the J call TRBJ2-7, with 9 bases lining up with TRBD1. The CDR3 has 14 amino acids. Trimming removed 6 bases from V and 5 bases from J; junction bases left unmatched: 8. CDR1 and CDR2 (germline): MNHEY, SVGAGI. CDR3 sequence reads: CASRDRGFYHEQYF. The CDR3 region has the DNA TGTGCCAGCAGAGACAGGGGGTTCTACCACGAGCAGTACTTC.

This rearrangement joins TRBV6-4 to TRBJ2-7; TRBD1 matches at 11 bases. Germline V CDR1 and CDR2: MRHNA, SNTAGT. Trimming at V came to 6 bases and at J to 5 bases, leaving 12 bases not matched to a gene. The CDR3 totals 16 residues. The CDR3 DNA reads as TGTGCCAGCAGAACAAAAACCGGGACAGGGGGGGACGAGCAGTACTTC. Translating gives CASRTKTGTGGDEQYF.

The chain links TRBV30 to TRBJ1-6; 7 nucleotides agree with TRBD1. The germline V gene has CDR1 GTSNPN and CDR2 SVGIG (reference sequence). The CDR3 has 13 residues. The ends lost 5 bases at V and 5 bases at J; junction bases unmatched: 3. CDR3 region: CAWGQVNNSPLHF. The CDR3 bases are TGTGCCTGGGGACAGGTTAATAATTCACCCCTCCACTTT.

On this clone: Other DNA sequences in this sample translate to the same CDR3. The chain combines TRBV6-5 with TRBJ1-4, with no clear D. V was clipped by 6 bases and J by 0 bases, with 11 bases between them. This CDR3 has 15 amino acids. CDR1 is MNHEY, CDR2 SVGAGI, per germline. DNA of the CDR3: TGTGCCAGCAGCCCTACTGGAGCAACTAATGAAAAACTGTTTTTT. As protein: CASSPTGATNEKLFF.

This clone was observed once. The chain has TRBV7-9 and TRBJ1-2; 8 positions match TRBD1. The junction had 10 bases not matched to a gene; V was cut back by 5 bases and J by 8 bases. This CDR3 is built from 14 residues. CDR1 SEHNR and CDR2 FQNEAQ come from the germline V gene (reference sequence). CDR3 amino acids: CASSPTTGEGGYTF. In DNA, the CDR3 is TGTGCCAGCAGCCCTACGACAGGGGAAGGGGGCTACACCTTC.

The genes are TRBV12-5 and TRBJ2-5; unclear D gene. The V and J ends lost 3 bases and 5 bases respectively, with 10 bases between them. The germline gives CDR1 LGHNT, CDR2 FRNRAP. The CDR3 has 13 amino acids. CDR3 protein: CASGFGPRETQYF. Written as DNA, the CDR3 is TGTGCTAGTGGTTTTGGGCCCAGGGAGACCCAGTACTTC.

V is TRBV9 and J is TRBJ2-7, with D possibly matching TRBD2 (6 bases). Trimming left V 4 bases short and J 0 bases short, with 14 bases between. This CDR3 region has 15 residues. Germline CDR1 reads SGDLS; CDR2 reads YYNGEE. CDR3 amino acids: CASSLSGGSSYEQYF. The CDR3 DNA reads TGTGCCAGCAGCCTTAGCGGAGGGAGCTCCTACGAGCAGTACTTC.

The chain has TRBV7-8 and TRBJ2-1, with TRBD2 matching over 7 bases. The CDR3 runs 13 residues. Losses at the gene ends were 5 bases for V and 10 bases for J; bases not matched to a gene: 8. The germline V gene has CDR1 SGHVS and CDR2 FQNEAQ. In nucleotides, the CDR3 is TGTGCCAGCAGCAACCCGCGGGAGCCGGAGCAGTTCTTC. Translation gives CASSNPREPEQFF. The whole variable domain, remainder taken from reference TRBV7-8 and TRBJ2-1, is GAGVSQSPRYKVAKRGQDVALRCDPISGHVSLFWYQQALGQGPEFLTYFQNEAQLDKSGLPSDRFFAERPEGSVSTLKIQRTQQEDSAVYLCASSNPREPEQFFGPGTRLTVL.

The V and J genes are TRBV5-1 and TRBJ2-7, with a tentative D call TRBD1 (6 bases). V lost 4 bases and J 2 bases, leaving 13 bases between the germline ends. This CDR3 contains 14 residues. Germline V CDR1 and CDR2: SGHRS, YFSETQ. The CDR3 loop is CASSPTGPPYEQYF. The CDR3 region has the DNA TGCGCCAGCAGCCCGACAGGACCCCCCTACGAGCAGTACTTC.

The V gene is TRBV30, the J gene TRBJ2-6; possibly TRBD1 for D (6 bases). Germline lookup yields CDR1 GTSNPN and CDR2 SVGIG (reference sequence). The CDR3 consists of 17 residues. Trimming pared 4 bases from V and 0 bases from J, leaving 16 bases between. The CDR3 DNA sequence: TGTGCCTGGAACCGGTGGGACATTACCTCTGGGGCCAACGTCCTGACTTTC. Amino acid sequence: CAWNRWDITSGANVLTF.